This T cell receptor beta chain was retrieved from a study of regulatory T cells in long-lasting Graves disease. V was pared by 6 bases and J by 7 bases, with 11 bases of the junction left unmatched. The CDR3 totals 16 residues. Assembly of TCR beta libraries relied on iRepertoire HTBI primers together with Arm-PCR of CDR3 regions. TCRdb redid the calling of the multiplex PCR reads with MiXCR, one entry per CDR3 protein. This table holds a few hundred thousand distinct CDR3 sequences, about 13% found once. Time point noted: newly diagnosed GD, antithyroid drugs for less than 3 months. Scientists built the TCR library using RNA that was extracted from PBMCs. This sample also belongs to another study, concerning T cells in Graves' hyperthyroidism and ophthalmopathy. Turning to that study: TCR CDR3 underwent first-round RT-PCR with the HTBI primer set.

Sample: peripheral blood mononuclear cells (PBMCs), taken at new diagnosis, from a patient treated with antithyroid drugs. The chain joins TRBV12-3 or TRBV12-4 to TRBJ1-4; 10 positions match TRBD1. The TCR originated in a man aged 25-45 years with Graves disease. CDR3 sequence reads: CASSAGTGVRVEKLFF. In DNA, the CDR3 is TGTGCCAGCAGCGCCGGGACAGGGGTTCGCGTTGAAAAACTGTTTTTT.